This is a list of T cell receptor beta chains from one sample in a study of neurological immune-mediated disorders. MiXCR was run by TCRdb on the 5' RACE reads, yielding one entry per CDR3 protein. Of roughly 66,000 distinct CDR3 sequences listed, around 4.8% are singletons. The sequenced material came from PBMCs. The receptors come from a woman aged 70 to 79 with multiple sclerosis. The CDR3 runs from the conserved cysteine through the conserved F or W. The D gene is left open where the match is weak. Size is stated for part of the rows, as once, few or many counts, or as a class when the clone is expanded.

size	V	J	D	CDR3	DNA
many	TRBV7-9	TRBJ2-1	TRBD2	CASSSSGLAGDNEQFF	TGTGCCAGCAGCTCCTCGGGACTAGCGGGAGACAATGAGCAGTTCTTC
many	TRBV6-2/TRBV6-3	TRBJ2-1	TRBD2	CASSYSIRLSGGNEQFF	TGTGCCAGCAGTTACTCGATAAGACTATCCGGGGGGAATGAGCAGTTCTTC
-	TRBV19	TRBJ2-7	-	CASSAPDSSYEQYF	TGTGCCAGTAGTGCCCCAGACTCCTCCTACGAGCAGTACTTC
many	TRBV12-3/TRBV12-4	TRBJ2-1	-	CASSRTAYNEQFF	TGTGCCAGCAGTCGGACTGCTTACAATGAGCAGTTCTTC
many	TRBV20-1	TRBJ1-5	-	CSAGTQPQHF	TGCAGTGCTGGGACTCAGCCCCAGCATTTT
many	TRBV5-1	TRBJ1-2	-	CASSRTPGLSGYTF	TGCGCCAGCAGCCGGACTCCCGGGCTCAGTGGCTACACCTTC
many	TRBV7-2	TRBJ2-1	TRBD2	CASSLMLRREGRQFF	TGTGCCAGCAGCTTAATGTTGAGGCGGGAGGGCCGTCAGTTCTTC
many	TRBV6-5	TRBJ2-1	TRBD2	CASSYGTSGAIYNEQFF	TGTGCCAGCAGTTACGGGACTAGCGGGGCTATATACAATGAGCAGTTCTTC
many	TRBV20-1	TRBJ2-3	-	CSARDWTVTDTQYF	TGCAGTGCTAGAGATTGGACAGTCACAGATACGCAGTATTTT
many	TRBV7-9	TRBJ1-1	-	CASSFREGPEAFF	TGTGCCAGCAGCTTCAGGGAAGGGCCTGAAGCTTTCTTT
many	TRBV7-2	TRBJ2-3	-	CASSPQATSTQYF	TGTGCCAGCAGCCCCCAGGCGACCTCGACGCAGTATTTT
many	TRBV10-3	TRBJ2-7	-	CAISGAGTGSSYEQYF	TGTGCCATCAGTGGGGCCGGGACGGGGAGCTCCTACGAGCAGTACTTC
-	TRBV7-9	TRBJ2-1	TRBD2	CASSLSAGLAGNEQFF	TGTGCCAGCAGCTTAAGTGCCGGACTAGCGGGGAATGAGCAGTTCTTC
many	TRBV7-9	TRBJ2-1	-	CASSLGRSLYNEQFF	TGTGCCAGCAGCTTAGGACGGTCTCTTTACAATGAGCAGTTCTTC
few	TRBV6-2/TRBV6-3	TRBJ1-1	-	CASSYSAGIFEAFF	TGTGCCAGCAGTTACTCGGCAGGGATATTCGAAGCTTTCTTT
-	TRBV6-1	TRBJ2-7	TRBD2	CASSVLAGSSYEQYF	TGTGCCAGCAGTGTACTAGCGGGTTCCTCCTACGAGCAGTACTTC
many	TRBV6-5	TRBJ2-1	-	CASSYRQGGNEQFF	TGTGCCAGCAGTTACCGGCAGGGTGGCAATGAGCAGTTCTTC
many	TRBV24-1	TRBJ2-1	-	CATLEWGLFWPYNEQFF	TGTGCCACCCTAGAGTGGGGCCTATTTTGGCCCTACAATGAGCAGTTCTTC
-	TRBV7-2	TRBJ2-5	-	CASSRDWGMVTQYF	TGTGCCAGCAGCCGGGACTGGGGAATGGTGACCCAGTACTTC
many	TRBV15	TRBJ2-3	TRBD2	CATSRASGTYTDTQYF	TGTGCCACCAGCAGAGCTAGCGGGACATACACAGATACGCAGTATTTT